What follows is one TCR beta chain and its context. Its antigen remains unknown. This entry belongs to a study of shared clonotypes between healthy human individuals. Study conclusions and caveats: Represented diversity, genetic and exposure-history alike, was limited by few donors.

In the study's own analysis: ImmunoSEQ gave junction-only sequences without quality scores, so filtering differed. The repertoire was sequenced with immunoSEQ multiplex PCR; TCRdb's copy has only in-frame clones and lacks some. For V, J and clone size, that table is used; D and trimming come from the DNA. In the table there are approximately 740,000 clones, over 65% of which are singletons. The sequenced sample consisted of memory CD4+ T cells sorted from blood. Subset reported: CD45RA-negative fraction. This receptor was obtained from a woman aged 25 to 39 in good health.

CDR3 sequence: CASSGTNTGELFF. The CDR3 DNA follows: TGTGCCAGCAGCGGAACTAACACCGGGGAGCTGTTTTTT. The V call is TRBV2, the J call TRBJ2-2, with unresolved D. The V end lost 6 bases, the J end lost 2 bases, and 7 bases lay between the germline ends. The CDR3 totals 13 residues. Germline values: CDR1 SNHLY, CDR2 FYNNEI.